This TCR beta chain was obtained from a study of T-cell reconstitution after alpha-beta-depleted transplantation in children. Germline CDR1 and CDR2: SGHRS and YFSETQ. The CDR3 contains 14 residues. Trimming removed 7 bases from V and 5 bases from J, with 16 bases in between. This clonotype was seen ten or more times. The library targeted TCRbeta and was prepared with unique molecular identifiers. TCRdb reprocessed the PCR reads via MiXCR and lists one record per CDR3 protein. Of about 360,000 distinct CDR3 sequences in the sample, 10% to 15% were seen once. The gene calls are TRBV5-1 and TRBJ2-1, with D tentatively TRBD1 (6 bases). This TCR was sampled from a human donor who donated a stem cell graft to a child with Fanconi anemia. Source: PBMCs, taken from the stem cell graft. The CDR3, as DNA: TGCGCCAGCCAACAACAGGGTAGGGACAATGAGCAGTTCTTC. It translates to CASQQQGRDNEQFF.